This T cell receptor (beta chain) is from a study of blood T cell repertoires in COVID-19. Study-level background: The study drew acute and convalescent COVID-19 samples from the United States, Italy and Spain. PBMCs, B-cell-depleted T cells, or T cells provided the cDNA or gDNA that made up the material.

The CDR3 spans 16 residues. Trimming took off 4 bases at V and 1 base at J, with 17 bases between the two ends. Germline V gene sequence: CDR1 SGHTS, CDR2 YDEGEE. Original data processing: Scientists estimated how many nucleated cells there were by amplifying reference gene primers. TCRdb keeps only in-frame clones here, not all; method: immunoSEQ multiplex PCR. The DNA gave D and trimming, while V, J and clone size come from that table. There are about 68,000 clones in the sample; 85% to 90% occur only once, and 3.5% to 5% lies in the top ten. This TCR was sampled from a man in his forties or fifties with acute or convalescent COVID-19. Material for sequencing was peripheral blood. The rearrangement links TRBV5-8 to TRBJ2-5, with D perhaps TRBD2 (5 bases). For the CDR3, the DNA is TGTGCCAGCAGCCAGATGAATGGACTGTTCCAAGAGACCCAGTACTTC. Protein: CASSQMNGLFQETQYF. The entire variable domain, with the rest obtained from reference TRBV5-8 and TRBJ2-5, is as follows: EAGVTQSPTHLIKTRGQQATLRCSPISGHTSVYWYQQALGLGLQFLLWYDEGEERNRGNFPPRFSGRQFPNYSSELNVNALELEDSALYLCASSQMNGLFQETQYFGPGTRLLVL.